These T cell receptor gamma chains were read from a single sample in a study of gamma-delta T cells after stem cell transplantation. TCRdb reanalyzed the RT-PCR reads using CATT. This repertoire shows some 2,200 gamma-chain clones, 5% to 7.5% found once; its top ten account for approximately 57%. Input material: gamma-delta T cells. These receptor sequences come from a human donor. It is not recorded whose cells these are; they may come from a transplant donor. The CDR3 runs from the conserved cysteine through the conserved F or W. Only part of the rows carry a size: once, few, many, or a class if the clone is expanded.

cdr3_length	j_call	v_call	clone_size	cdr3_aa	cdr3_nt
17	TRGJP	TRGV9	medium-sized	CALWEVTQELGKKIKVF	TGTGCCTTGTGGGAGGTGACCCAAGAGTTGGGCAAAAAAATCAAGGTATTT
15	TRGJ1/TRGJ2	TRGV9	hyperexpanded	CALWEVLNYNYKKLF	TGTGCCTTGTGGGAGGTGTTAAATTATAATTATAAGAAACTCTTT
18	TRGJP	TRGV9	medium-sized	CALWDPILQELGKKIKVF	TGTGCCTTGTGGGACCCTATCCTACAAGAGTTGGGCAAAAAAATCAAGGTATTT
12	TRGJ1/TRGJ2	TRGV9	medium-sized	CALWEHYYKKLF	TGTGCCTTGTGGGAGCATTATTATAAGAAACTCTTT
15	TRGJ1/TRGJ2	TRGV3	medium-sized	CATWDRPLYYYKKLF	TGTGCCACCTGGGACAGGCCCCTTTATTATTATAAGAAACTCTTT
11	TRGJ1/TRGJ2	TRGV9	many	CALWEEYQTLF	TGTGCCTTGTGGGAGGAATATCAGACACTCTTT
17	TRGJP	TRGV9	medium-sized	CALWEAYQELGKKIKVF	TGTGCCTTGTGGGAGGCTTACCAAGAGTTGGGCAAAAAAATCAAGGTATTT
13	TRGJ1/TRGJ2	TRGV9	.	CALWEPYYYKKLF	TGCGCCTTGTGGGAACCCTATTATTATAAGAAACTCTTT
14	TRGJ1/TRGJ2	TRGV9	large	CALWALEVQYKKLF	TGTGCCTTGTGGGCGTTGGAAGTACAATATAAGAAACTCTTT
16	TRGJP	TRGV9	large	CALWELQELGKKIKVF	TGTGCCTTGTGGGAGCTCCAAGAGTTGGGCAAAAAAATCAAGGTATTT
16	TRGJP	TRGV9	few	CALWEFEKLSKKIKVF	TGTGCCTTGTGGGAGTTTGAAAAGTTGAGCAAAAAAATCAAGGTATTT
12	TRGJ1/TRGJ2	TRGV9	few	CALWEACHNKLF	TGTGCCTTGTGGGAGGCTTGTCATAATAAACTCTTT
17	TRGJP	TRGV9	few	CALWEVLEGMGKKIKVF	TGTGCCTTGTGGGAGGTGCTAGAAGGTATGGGCAAAAAAATCAAGGTATTT
13	TRGJ1/TRGJ2	TRGV2	.	CATWDRLYYKKLF	TGTGCCACCTGGGACCGTCTTTATTATAAGAAACTCTTT
16	TRGJP	TRGV9	large	CALWEVRELGKKIKVF	TGTGCCTTGTGGGAGGTGCGAGAGTTGGGCAAAAAAATCAAGGTATTT
13	TRGJ1/TRGJ2	TRGV8	medium-sized	CATWDLNYYKKLF	TGTGCCACCTGGGATCTAAATTATTATAAGAAACTCTTT
17	TRGJP	TRGV9	medium-sized	CALWDSRQELGKKIKVF	TGTGCCTTGTGGGACTCACGGCAAGAGTTGGGCAAAAAAATCAAGGTATTT
17	TRGJP	TRGV9	few	CALWEVLEDMGKKIKVF	TGTGCCTTGTGGGAGGTGCTAGAAGATATGGGCAAAAAAATCAAGGTATTT
12	TRGJP2	TRGV9	few	CALWYLLGIKTF	TGTGCCTTGTGGTATTTGCTGGGGATCAAGACGTTT
17	TRGJP	TRGV9	many	CALWEGFQDMGKKIKVF	TGTGCCTTGTGGGAGGGATTTCAAGATATGGGCAAAAAAATCAAGGTATTT
16	TRGJ1/TRGJ2	TRGV8	medium-sized	CATWDSRLQNYYKKLF	TGTGCCACCTGGGATAGTCGATTACAGAATTATTATAAGAAACTCTTT
15	TRGJ1/TRGJ2	TRGV9	few	CALWEVFHSHYNKLF	TGTGCCTTGTGGGAGGTGTTCCATTCGCATTATAATAAACTCTTT
19	TRGJP2	TRGV3	few	CATWDRPNRADSSDWIKTF	TGCGCCACCTGGGACAGGCCGAATCGGGCCGATAGTAGTGATTGGATCAAGACATTT
17	TRGJP	TRGV9	few	CALWEAEKDMGKKIKVF	TGTGCCTTGTGGGAGGCAGAAAAAGATATGGGCAAAAAAATCAAGGTATTT
13	TRGJ1/TRGJ2	TRGV2	large	CATWGGLYYKKLF	TGTGCCACCTGGGGCGGGCTATATTATAAGAAACTCTTT
14	TRGJP1	TRGV9	.	CALWEAGTGRFKIF	TGTGCCTTGTGGGAGGCCGGGACTGGTAGGTTCAAGATATTT
17	TRGJP	TRGV9	medium-sized	CALWAILQELGKKIKVF	TGTGCCTTGTGGGCCATTCTCCAAGAGTTGGGCAAAAAAATCAAGGTATTT
16	TRGJP	TRGV9	few	CALWEAQEFGKKIKVF	TGTGCCTTGTGGGAGGCTCAAGAGTTTGGCAAAAAAATCAAGGTATTT
14	TRGJ1/TRGJ2	TRGV9	medium-sized	CALWEVFPFGKKLF	TGTGCCTTGTGGGAGGTGTTTCCGTTTGGAAAGAAACTCTTT
17	TRGJP	TRGV9	large	CALWEVLKELGKKIKVF	TGTGCCTTGTGGGAGGTACTCAAAGAGTTGGGCAAAAAAATCAAGGTATTT
16	TRGJP1	TRGV2	.	CATWDGPIVPGLFKIF	TGTGCCACCTGGGACGGGCCGATTGTACCTGGTTTGTTCAAGATATTT
15	TRGJ1/TRGJ2	TRGV9	.	CALWEVFHSNYNKLF	TGTGCCTTGTGGGAGGTGTTCCATTCTAATTATAATAAACTCTTT
13	TRGJ1/TRGJ2	TRGV9	large	CALWDVNYYKKLF	TGTGCCTTGTGGGATGTGAATTATTATAAGAAACTCTTT
18	TRGJP	TRGV9	large	CALWEVQGSELGKKIKVF	TGTGCCTTGTGGGAGGTGCAAGGGAGCGAGTTGGGCAAAAAAATCAAGGTATTT
19	TRGJP	TRGV9	medium-sized	CALWEVRGSFELGKKIKVF	TGTGCCTTGTGGGAGGTGCGAGGGTCCTTCGAGTTGGGCAAAAAAATCAAGGTATTT
13	TRGJ1/TRGJ2	TRGV2	medium-sized	CATWDGPHYKKLF	TGTGCCACCTGGGACGGGCCTCATTATAAGAAACTCTTT
15	TRGJ1/TRGJ2	TRGV9	.	CALWEVFHYHYNKLF	TGTGCCTTGTGGGAGGTGTTCCATTATCATTATAATAAACTCTTT
12	TRGJ1/TRGJ2	TRGV9	.	CALWEAYYTPLF	TGTGCCTTGTGGGAGGCTTATTATACGCCACTCTTT
11	TRGJ1/TRGJ2	TRGV8	medium-sized	CATWDRRKKLF	TGTGCCACCTGGGATAGAAGGAAGAAACTCTTT
14	TRGJ1/TRGJ2	TRGV9	large	CALWDAANYYKKLF	TGTGCCTTGTGGGATGCAGCGAATTATTATAAGAAACTCTTT
16	TRGJP	TRGV9	medium-sized	CALWEGRELGKKIKVF	TGTGCCTTGTGGGAAGGTCGGGAGTTGGGCAAAAAAATCAAGGTATTT
15	TRGJ1/TRGJ2	TRGV2	.	CATWDETSNYYKKLF	TGTGCCACCTGGGACGAAACTTCGAATTATTATAAGAAACTCTTT
11	TRGJ1/TRGJ2	TRGV4	medium-sized	CATWVAYKKLF	TGTGCCACCTGGGTGGCCTATAAGAAACTCTTT
15	TRGJP	TRGV9	large	CALWERELGKKIKVF	TGTGCCTTGTGGGAGCGAGAGTTGGGCAAAAAAATCAAGGTATTT
17	TRGJP	TRGV9	medium-sized	CALWEDILGLGKKIKVF	TGTGCCTTGTGGGAGGACATCCTAGGGTTGGGCAAAAAAATCAAGGTATTT
15	TRGJP	TRGV9	.	CALWSSVLVQKIKVF	TGTGCCTTGTGGTCCTCAGTCTTGGTCCAAAAAATCAAGGTATTT
16	TRGJP	TRGV9	few	CALWESQEFSKKIKVF	TGTGCCTTGTGGGAGTCGCAAGAGTTTAGCAAAAAAATCAAGGTATTT